These T cell receptor beta chains were read from a single sample in a study of early T cells in non-severe SARS-CoV-2 infection. From the 5' RACE reads, TCRdb called clonotypes with MiXCR, one entry per CDR3 protein. The sample records tens of thousands of distinct CDR3 sequences, approximately 9% being singletons. Sequencing was performed on whole blood. The receptor source for this set is an adult who was a healthcare worker with PCR-confirmed SARS-CoV-2 infection or an uninfected control (not recorded which). Both conserved end residues are part of each CDR3. The D gene is left open where the match is weak. For some rows the clone size is stated as once, few or many, or as a class when expanded; others skip it.

CDR3aa	CDR3nt	d_gene	v_gene	j_gene	abundance
CSAVRAASGETQYF	TGCAGTGCAGTACGTGCAGCCTCGGGGGAGACCCAGTACTTC	NA	TRBV20-1	TRBJ2-5	many
CASSQGVGTDYGYTF	TGTGCCAGCAGCCAAGGGGTGGGGACAGATTATGGCTACACCTTC	TRBD1	TRBV7-9	TRBJ1-2	NA
CSVEFYSTETQYF	TGCAGCGTTGAGTTTTACAGCACGGAGACCCAGTACTTC	NA	TRBV29-1	TRBJ2-5	few
CASSLEGQPYEQYF	TGCGCCAGCAGCTTGGAGGGACAGCCCTACGAGCAGTACTTC	TRBD1	TRBV5-1	TRBJ2-7	many
CASSQGAINEQFF	TGCGCCAGCAGCCAAGGTGCGATCAATGAGCAGTTCTTC	NA	TRBV4-3	TRBJ2-1	many
CASSYSGRGTGELFF	TGTGCCAGCAGTTATAGCGGGAGGGGCACCGGGGAGCTGTTTTTT	TRBD2	TRBV12-3/TRBV12-4	TRBJ2-2	NA
CASSLADSYNEQFF	TGTGCCAGCAGCCTGGCGGACTCCTACAATGAGCAGTTCTTC	NA	TRBV27	TRBJ2-1	many
CASRDRSSGANVLTF	TGCGCCAGCAGAGACCGTAGCTCTGGGGCCAACGTCCTGACTTTC	NA	TRBV5-1	TRBJ2-6	NA
CSVAPRASGYEQYF	TGCAGCGTTGCCCCTCGGGCTAGCGGTTACGAGCAGTACTTC	TRBD2	TRBV29-1	TRBJ2-7	few
CASSYSIGGSYNEQFF	TGTGCCAGCAGTTACTCGATAGGCGGGAGCTACAATGAGCAGTTCTTC	TRBD2	TRBV6-5	TRBJ2-1	NA
CASSHGPQTGESYEQYF	TGTGCCAGCAGCCACGGCCCCCAAACAGGGGAATCCTACGAGCAGTACTTC	TRBD1	TRBV4-2	TRBJ2-7	NA
CASSQRTGTGELFF	TGTGCCAGCAGCCAGCGGACAGGAACCGGGGAGCTGTTTTTT	TRBD1	TRBV7-3	TRBJ2-2	few
CSASRAQGAGNTIYF	TGCAGTGCTAGTAGGGCTCAGGGCGCTGGAAACACCATATATTTT	NA	TRBV20-1	TRBJ1-3	many
CSARDPGVRTEAFF	TGCAGTGCTAGAGATCCAGGGGTGCGCACTGAAGCTTTCTTT	NA	TRBV20-1	TRBJ1-1	many
CASKASGGTDTQYF	TGTGCCAGCAAGGCTAGCGGGGGCACAGATACGCAGTATTTT	TRBD2	TRBV2	TRBJ2-3	NA
CASSTQTGGGTEAFF	TGTGCCAGCAGTACACAGACAGGCGGAGGCACTGAAGCTTTCTTT	NA	TRBV27	TRBJ1-1	many
CASSVPGSNYGYTF	TGTGCCAGCAGCGTTCCGGGGAGTAACTATGGCTACACCTTC	NA	TRBV9	TRBJ1-2	many
CASSFDHEQYF	TGTGCCAGCAGTTTTGATCACGAGCAGTACTTC	NA	TRBV27	TRBJ2-7	many
CASSPQANTGELFF	TGTGCCAGCAGCCCCCAAGCGAACACCGGGGAGCTGTTTTTT	NA	TRBV4-2	TRBJ2-2	many
CASSLPRGHGYTF	TGTGCCAGCAGTTTACCCAGGGGCCATGGCTACACCTTC	NA	TRBV12-3/TRBV12-4	TRBJ1-2	NA
CASRQQAYEQYF	TGTGCCAGCAGACAGCAAGCCTACGAGCAGTACTTC	NA	TRBV28	TRBJ2-7	few
CSAPAGGTEAFF	TGCAGTGCTCCGGCAGGGGGGACTGAAGCTTTCTTT	TRBD1	TRBV20-1	TRBJ1-1	many
CATRAQGTSLADTQYF	TGTGCCACCAGAGCACAGGGGACTAGCTTGGCAGATACGCAGTATTTT	TRBD2	TRBV24-1	TRBJ2-3	NA
CASSYPPGSHYSGNTIYF	TGTGCCAGCAGTTACCCGCCGGGGAGCCATTACTCTGGAAACACCATATATTTT	NA	TRBV6-6	TRBJ1-3	many
CASSPTSGLAGGGELFF	TGCGCCAGCAGCCCTACATCGGGACTAGCGGGAGGCGGGGAGCTGTTTTTT	TRBD2	TRBV4-3	TRBJ2-2	few
CATSRWGGQAEAFF	TGTGCCACCAGCAGGTGGGGTGGACAGGCTGAAGCTTTCTTT	TRBD1	TRBV15	TRBJ1-1	NA
CSARQQYGYTF	TGCAGCGCCCGACAGCAGTATGGCTACACCTTC	NA	TRBV29-1	TRBJ1-2	NA
CASSPQGRTEAFF	TGTGCCAGCAGTCCCCAGGGTCGGACTGAAGCTTTCTTT	NA	TRBV28	TRBJ1-1	many
CAWSDVDSGNTIYF	TGTGCCTGGTCGGACGTGGACTCTGGAAACACCATATATTTT	NA	TRBV30	TRBJ1-3	many
CASSLDQGRQGNGLLTETQYF	TGTGCCAGCAGTTTAGATCAGGGCCGACAGGGGAATGGGTTGCTCACAGAGACCCAGTACTTC	TRBD1	TRBV28	TRBJ2-5	few
CASKGGSKNIQYF	TGTGCCAGCAAGGGGGGTTCCAAAAACATTCAGTACTTC	NA	TRBV28	TRBJ2-4	few
CASSPGTVGSGANVLTF	TGCGCCAGCAGCCCCGGGACCGTGGGTTCTGGGGCCAACGTCCTGACTTTC	NA	TRBV5-1	TRBJ2-6	NA
CATRRSGQGQPQHF	TGTGCCACCCGACGGTCGGGGCAAGGACAGCCCCAGCATTTT	NA	TRBV6-2/TRBV6-3	TRBJ1-5	many
CASSRSGGTEAFF	TGTGCCAGCAGCCGGTCTGGGGGCACTGAAGCTTTCTTT	NA	TRBV6-5	TRBJ1-1	NA
CSAGPIDSNYGYTF	TGCAGTGCTGGGCCAATCGACAGTAACTATGGCTACACCTTC	NA	TRBV20-1	TRBJ1-2	many
CSVDGLAAPWGTQYF	TGCAGCGTCGACGGACTAGCGGCCCCCTGGGGTACGCAGTATTTT	TRBD2	TRBV29-1	TRBJ2-3	few
CASSEAGGWNQPQHF	TGTGCCAGCAGTGAAGCCGGGGGATGGAATCAGCCCCAGCATTTT	NA	TRBV2	TRBJ1-5	many